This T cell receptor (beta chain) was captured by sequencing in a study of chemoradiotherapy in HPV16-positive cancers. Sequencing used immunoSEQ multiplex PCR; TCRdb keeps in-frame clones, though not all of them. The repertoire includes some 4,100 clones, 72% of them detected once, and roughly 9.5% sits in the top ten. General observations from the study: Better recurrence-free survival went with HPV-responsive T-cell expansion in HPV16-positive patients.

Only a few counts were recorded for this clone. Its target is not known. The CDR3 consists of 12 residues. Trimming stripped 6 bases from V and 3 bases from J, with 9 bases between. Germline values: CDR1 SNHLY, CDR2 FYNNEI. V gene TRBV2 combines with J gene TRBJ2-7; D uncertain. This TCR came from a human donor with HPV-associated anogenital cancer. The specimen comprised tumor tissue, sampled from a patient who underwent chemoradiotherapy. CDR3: CASRIDNYEQYF. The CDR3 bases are TGTGCCAGCAGGATAGACAACTACGAGCAGTACTTC.